Following are 10 T cell receptor beta chains from one sample sequenced in a study of blood T cell repertoires in COVID-19. Measured with immunoSEQ multiplex PCR; TCRdb has only the in-frame clones, and not every one. The sample consists of roughly 100,000 clones, approximately 80% of them appearing once. What was sequenced was peripheral blood. Receptors were obtained from an elderly man with acute or convalescent COVID-19.

The J gene is TRBJ1-5, the V gene TRBV19, with D perhaps matching TRBD1 (6 bases). CDR3 length equals 15 residues. V was pared by 6 bases and J by 3 bases, with 15 bases between. Germline V gene lookup returns CDR1 LNHDA and CDR2 SQIVND (reference sequence). Here the CDR3 DNA reads TGTGCCAGTAGGGAGATAGGGGGTGACAATCAGCCCCAGCATTTT. Residues: CASREIGGDNQPQHF.

This chain links TRBV5-1 with TRBJ2-1, with 16 bases lining up with TRBD2. V lost 4 bases to trimming and J lost 0 bases; unmatched junction nucleotides: 22. This CDR3 is built from 24 residues. Per germline, CDR1 SGHRS and CDR2 YFSETQ. CDR3 nucleotides: TGCGCCAGCAGCCCCAATGGGGGGACTAGCGGGAGGGCCGTAGTCCTTAGCTCCTACAATGAGCAGTTCTTC. It translates to CASSPNGGTSGRAVVLSSYNEQFF.

V and J are TRBV5-1 and TRBJ2-7; D perhaps matches TRBD2 (6 bases). Trimming took off 0 bases at V and 2 bases at J, with 15 bases between the two ends. The CDR3 is 16 amino acids. Germline assignment: CDR1 SGHRS and CDR2 YFSETQ. CDR3 coding DNA: TGCGCCAGCAGCTTGGGGCTAGCGTCTAGTACCTACGAGCAGTACTTC. It codes for CASSLGLASSTYEQYF.

The chain joins TRBV9 to TRBJ2-5; 8 nucleotides line up with TRBD2. J lost 1 base, V lost 0 bases, and 5 bases had no gene match. The CDR3 length is 16 residues. Per germline, CDR1 SGDLS and CDR2 YYNGEE. The CDR3 DNA is TGTGCCAGCAGCGTAGGGTCTAGCGGGCTCCAAGAGACCCAGTACTTC. It yields the protein CASSVGSSGLQETQYF.

This clone was counted a few times. V usage is TRBV29-1 and J usage is TRBJ2-1, with 9 bases matching TRBD1. The CDR3 has 13 residues. The germline V gene has CDR1 SQVTM and CDR2 ANQGSEA. Germline trimming cut 3 bases from V and 6 bases from J; bases unmatched to any gene: 3. The CDR3 region is CSVDRDRVNEQFF. CDR3 coding DNA: TGCAGCGTTGACCGGGACAGGGTCAATGAGCAGTTCTTC.

J is TRBJ2-3 and V is TRBV6-5; D remains ambiguous. Trimming removed 5 bases at V and 0 bases at J, with 12 bases between. This CDR3 has 15 amino acids. Germline-derived CDR1 and CDR2 are MNHEY and SVGAGI. The CDR3 region has the DNA TGTGCCAGCAGTAATCGAGTCGCTAGCACAGATACGCAGTATTTT. Translated, it gives CASSNRVASTDTQYF.

The rearrangement links TRBV28 to TRBJ2-3; 7 bases agree with TRBD1. Germline V gene sequence: CDR1 MDHEN, CDR2 SYDVKM. Trimming cost V 6 bases and J 4 bases; bases outside gene matches: 7. The CDR3 has 14 residues. In DNA, the CDR3 is TGTGCCAGCAGACAAAGACAGGGCTCAGATACGCAGTATTTT. Protein: CASRQRQGSDTQYF.

J is TRBJ1-6 and V is TRBV20-1, with a weak D call TRBD1 (6 bases). There are 14 residues in the CDR3. V lost 3 bases to trimming and J lost 10 bases, with 16 bases between them. Germline CDR1 and CDR2: DFQATT and SNEGSKA (reference sequence). This chain's CDR3 is CSASRGGGWSPLHF. The CDR3 DNA follows: TGCAGTGCTAGTCGCGGGGGCGGGTGGTCACCCCTCCACTTT.

The rearrangement links TRBV5-1 to TRBJ2-2; the D gene is possibly TRBD1 (6 bases). Trimming took 4 bases from V and 2 from J, leaving 12 bases between them. This CDR3 comprises 15 residues. Germline V lookup: CDR1 SGHRS, CDR2 YFSETQ. Written as DNA, the CDR3 is TGCGCCAGCAGCCTAGACAGGATAAACACCGGGGAGCTGTTTTTT. Its protein is CASSLDRINTGELFF.

The CDR3 nucleotides read TGTGCCAGCTCACCTCAATCCCTGACAGGGGGCGGGACAGATACGCAGTATTTT. Protein product: CASSPQSLTGGGTDTQYF. The chain uses TRBV18 and TRBJ2-3; 10 bases are a match to TRBD1. Looked up from germline, CDR1 is KGHSH and CDR2 is LQKENI. V trimming: 3 bases; J trimming: 3 bases; junction bases outside the gene matches: 12. The CDR3 totals 18 residues.